This T cell receptor beta chain was sequenced in a study of glioma-infiltrating T cells. This clonotype appeared many times. Its antigen is unidentified. Using RNA template, CDR3s of TCR alpha and beta were amplified with iRepertoire arm-PCR. TCRdb reanalysed the multiplex PCR reads using MiXCR and keeps one entry per CDR3 protein. The sample carries some 190,000 distinct CDR3 sequences, over 25% recorded once. Study-wide findings and caveats: Above-expected tissue-blood divergence occurred in all gliomas, most in low-grade ones.

The CDR3 totals 14 residues. Germline values: CDR1 DFQATT, CDR2 SNEGSKA (reference sequence). The junction had 8 bases not matched to a gene; V was cut back by 6 bases and J by 6 bases. This clonotype originated in a human donor with low-grade glioma or glioblastoma, undergoing nonglioma brain surgery, or in good health (not recorded which). V and J are TRBV20-1 and TRBJ2-1; TRBD1 matches 10 bases. Material for sequencing was glioma tissue, nonneoplastic brain tissue, or PBMCs (not recorded which). CDR3 sequence reads: CSAGRTGGGNEQFF. For the CDR3, the DNA is TGCAGTGCGGGACGGACAGGGGGTGGCAATGAGCAGTTCTTC.